The present T cell receptor beta chain was sequenced within a study of shared T cell receptors in the human thymus. TCRdb's copy holds only in-frame clones and misses some; the assay was immunoSEQ multiplex PCR. This table has approximately 760,000 clones, approximately 83% appearing once. The same sample was also studied in work on human thymus T cells. That investigation notes: Having corrective surgery for congenital heart defects, healthy Finnish infants were the ones who donated. Among unrelated individuals, related research reported thymic repertoires that overlapped highly.

The sample was thymocytes. The receptor comes from a girl under three years old with a congenital heart defect.

In DNA form, the CDR3 reads TGTGCCAGCGAGGGTTACAGGGGGATCCTCTCCTACGAGCAGTACTTC. Translating it yields CASEGYRGILSYEQYF. J is TRBJ2-7 and V is TRBV5-5; 8 nucleotides agree with TRBD1. The CDR3 is 16 residues long. V lost 7 bases, J lost 0 bases, and 12 bases stayed unmatched. CDR1 is SGHKS and CDR2 is YYEKEE in the germline V gene (reference sequence).